This T cell receptor (beta chain) was documented in a study of CD8 T cells in ankylosing spondylitis. Study results and caveats: Among TCR beta sequences, a motif of under ten highly homologous variants appeared characteristic of ankylosing spondylitis blood.

The CDR3 totals 15 residues. Germline-derived CDR1 and CDR2 are SGHTA and FQGNSA. V was clipped by 5 bases and J by 8 bases; unmatched bases: 10. TCRdb re-analysed the 5' RACE reads in MiXCR, keeping a single row per CDR3 protein. Of around 490,000 distinct CDR3 sequences listed, approximately 5% are singletons. This clonotype has ten or more counts. Antigen: not known. The material sequenced was blood, either unsorted or a sorted T cell fraction (not recorded which). The TCR was taken from a male donor with ankylosing spondylitis. The V call is TRBV7-2, the J call TRBJ2-1; 9 positions match TRBD2. The CDR3 here is CASSPPRGLAYEQFF. DNA for the CDR3: TGTGCCAGCAGCCCTCCCAGAGGACTAGCGTATGAGCAGTTCTTC.